The T cell receptor beta chain under discussion was sequenced for a study of OX40 agonist ivuxolimab in advanced cancers. About the research overall: Partial responses occurred in three patients (one hepatocellular carcinoma, two cutaneous melanoma).

J lost 2 bases, V lost 4 bases, and 8 bases had no gene match. The CDR3 is 16 amino acids. Germline V gene sequence: CDR1 SGHTS, CDR2 YDEGEE. Study results and caveats: Antigen specificity was not determined for the expanded peripheral T cells. At doses 0.1 to 3.0 mg/kg, CD4+ and CD8+ clones expanded. Partial responders at 0.1-3.0 mg/kg showed near-lowest clonal expansion.

Sequencing was performed with immunoSEQ multiplex PCR; in TCRdb, only in-frame clones are kept and a portion is missing. The table has 50,000 or so clones, roughly 90% seen once. On this clone: The antigen is unknown.

This sequence originates from an adult with an advanced solid tumor such as melanoma, head and neck, liver or kidney cancer. The rearrangement uses TRBV5-8 and TRBJ1-3; 8 nucleotides agree with TRBD1. The source material was CD4+ or CD8+ T cells sorted from blood, sampled in a trial of the OX40 agonist ivuxolimab. CDR3 sequence: CASSPSGQGTGNTIYF. The DNA for the CDR3 is TGTGCCAGCAGCCCCAGTGGACAGGGCACTGGAAACACCATATATTTT.